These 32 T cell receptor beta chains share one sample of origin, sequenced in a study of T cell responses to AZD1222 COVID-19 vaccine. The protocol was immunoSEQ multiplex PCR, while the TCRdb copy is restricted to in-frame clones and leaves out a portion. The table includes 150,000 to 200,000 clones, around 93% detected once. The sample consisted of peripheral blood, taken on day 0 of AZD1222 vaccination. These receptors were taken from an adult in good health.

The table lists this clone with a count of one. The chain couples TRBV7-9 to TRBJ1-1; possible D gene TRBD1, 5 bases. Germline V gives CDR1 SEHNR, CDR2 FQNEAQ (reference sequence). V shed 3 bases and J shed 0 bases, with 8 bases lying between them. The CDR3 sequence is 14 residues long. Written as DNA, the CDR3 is TGTGCCAGCAGCTTTAGGGGCATGAACACTGAAGCTTTCTTT. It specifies CASSFRGMNTEAFF. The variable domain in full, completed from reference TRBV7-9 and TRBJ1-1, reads DTGVSQNPRHKITKRGQNVTFRCDPISEHNRLYWYRQTLGQGPEFLTYFQNEAQLEKSRLLSDRFSAERPKGSFSTLEIQRTEQGDSAMYLCASSFRGMNTEAFFGQGTRLTVV.

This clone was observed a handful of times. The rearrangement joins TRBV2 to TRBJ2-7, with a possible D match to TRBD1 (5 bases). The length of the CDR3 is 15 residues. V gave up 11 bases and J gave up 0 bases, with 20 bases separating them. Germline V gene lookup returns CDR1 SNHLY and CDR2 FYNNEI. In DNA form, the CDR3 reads TGTGCCTCACAGTTCGGACACACAAACTCCTACGAGCAGTACTTC. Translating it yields CASQFGHTNSYEQYF.

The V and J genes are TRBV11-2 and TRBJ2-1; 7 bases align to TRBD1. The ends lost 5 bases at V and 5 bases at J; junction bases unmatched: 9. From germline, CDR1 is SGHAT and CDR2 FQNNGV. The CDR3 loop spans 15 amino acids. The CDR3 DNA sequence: TGTGCCAGCAGCAGCACCGGGACAGCGGACAATGAGCAGTTCTTC. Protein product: CASSSTGTADNEQFF. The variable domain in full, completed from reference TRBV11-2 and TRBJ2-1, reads EAGVAQSPRYKIIEKRQSVAFWCNPISGHATLYWYQQILGQGPKLLIQFQNNGVVDDSQLPKDRFSAERLKGVDSTLKIQPAKLEDSAVYLCASSSTGTADNEQFFGPGTRLTVL.

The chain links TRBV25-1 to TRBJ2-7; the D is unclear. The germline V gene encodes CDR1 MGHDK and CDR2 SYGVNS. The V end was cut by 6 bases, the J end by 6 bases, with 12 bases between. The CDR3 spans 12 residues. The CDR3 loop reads CASRYGPGEQYF. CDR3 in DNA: TGTGCCAGCAGGTACGGGCCGGGCGAGCAGTACTTC.

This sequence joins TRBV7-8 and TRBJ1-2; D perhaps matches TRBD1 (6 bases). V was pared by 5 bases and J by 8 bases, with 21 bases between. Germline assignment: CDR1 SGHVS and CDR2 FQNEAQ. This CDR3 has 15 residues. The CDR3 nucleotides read TGTGCCAGCAGCCCCCCAGGGGTCCTAACTATCGGCTACACCTTC. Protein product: CASSPPGVLTIGYTF.

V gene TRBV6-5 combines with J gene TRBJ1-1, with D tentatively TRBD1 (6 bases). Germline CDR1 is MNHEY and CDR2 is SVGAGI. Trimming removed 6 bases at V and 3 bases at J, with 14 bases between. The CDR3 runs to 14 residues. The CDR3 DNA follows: TGTGCCAGCAGCTTCAACAGGGAACACACTGAAGCTTTCTTT. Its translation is CASSFNREHTEAFF.

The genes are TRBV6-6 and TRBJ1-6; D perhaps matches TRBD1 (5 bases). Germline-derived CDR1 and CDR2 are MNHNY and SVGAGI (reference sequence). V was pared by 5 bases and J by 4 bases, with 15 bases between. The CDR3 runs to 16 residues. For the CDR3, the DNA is TGTGCCAGCAGTCGTCCGACTGGGGGTTATAATTCACCCCTCCACTTT. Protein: CASSRPTGGYNSPLHF.

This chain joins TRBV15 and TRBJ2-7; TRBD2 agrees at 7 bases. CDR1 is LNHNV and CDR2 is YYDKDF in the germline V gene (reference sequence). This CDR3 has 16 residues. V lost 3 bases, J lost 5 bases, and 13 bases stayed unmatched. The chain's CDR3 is CATSRTSWRENHEQYF. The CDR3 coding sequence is TGTGCCACCAGCAGGACCTCATGGCGGGAGAACCACGAGCAGTACTTC. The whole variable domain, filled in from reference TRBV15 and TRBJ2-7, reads DAMVIQNPRYQVTQFGKPVTLSCSQTLNHNVMYWYQQKSSQAPKLLFHYYDKDFNNEADTPDNFQSRRPNTSFCFLDIRSPGLGDTAMYLCATSRTSWRENHEQYFGPGTRLTVT.

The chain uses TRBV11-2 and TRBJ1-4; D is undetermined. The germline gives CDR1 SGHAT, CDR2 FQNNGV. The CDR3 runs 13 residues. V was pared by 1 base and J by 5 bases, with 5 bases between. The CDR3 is CASSLGGNEKLFF. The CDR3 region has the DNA TGTGCCAGCAGCTTAGGGGGAAATGAAAAACTGTTTTTT.

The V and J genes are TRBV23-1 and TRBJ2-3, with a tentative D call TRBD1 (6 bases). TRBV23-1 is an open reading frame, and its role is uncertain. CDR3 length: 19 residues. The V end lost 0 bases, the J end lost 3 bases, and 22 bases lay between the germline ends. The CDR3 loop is CASSQSFFFRGKETDTQYF. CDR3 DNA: TGCGCCAGCAGTCAATCATTTTTTTTCAGGGGTAAAGAGACAGATACGCAGTATTTT.

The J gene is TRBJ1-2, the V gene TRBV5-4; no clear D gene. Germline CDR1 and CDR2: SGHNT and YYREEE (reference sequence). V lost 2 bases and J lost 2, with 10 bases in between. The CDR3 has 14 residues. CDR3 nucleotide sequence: TGTGCCAGCAGCTTAGCAAGCCTCAACTATGGCTACACCTTC. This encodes CASSLASLNYGYTF.

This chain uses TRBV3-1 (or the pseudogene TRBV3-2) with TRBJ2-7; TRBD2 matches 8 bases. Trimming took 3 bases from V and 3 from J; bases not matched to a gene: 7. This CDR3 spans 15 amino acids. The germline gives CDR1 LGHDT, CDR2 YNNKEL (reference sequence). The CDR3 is CASSQLAGLLYEQYF. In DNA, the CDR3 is TGTGCCAGCAGCCAGTTAGCGGGACTTCTCTACGAGCAGTACTTC.

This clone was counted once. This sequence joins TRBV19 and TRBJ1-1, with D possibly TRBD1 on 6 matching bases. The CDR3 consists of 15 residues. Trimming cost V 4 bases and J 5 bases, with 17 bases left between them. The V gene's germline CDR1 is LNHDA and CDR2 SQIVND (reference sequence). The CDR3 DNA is TGTGCCAGTAGTACCATCCCCAGGGGTAGGACTGAAGCTTTCTTT. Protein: CASSTIPRGRTEAFF. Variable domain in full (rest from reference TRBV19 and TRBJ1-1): DGGITQSPKYLFRKEGQNVTLSCEQNLNHDAMYWYRQDPGQGLRLIYYSQIVNDFQKGDIAEGYSVSREKKESFPLTVTSAQKNPTAFYLCASSTIPRGRTEAFFGQGTRLTVV.

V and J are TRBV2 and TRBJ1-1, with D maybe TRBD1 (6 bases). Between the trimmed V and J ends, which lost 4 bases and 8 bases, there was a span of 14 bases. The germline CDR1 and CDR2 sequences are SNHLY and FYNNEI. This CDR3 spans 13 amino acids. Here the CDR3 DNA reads TGTGCCAGCAGTGTCTTCCTGGGGGCCGAAGCTTTCTTT. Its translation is CASSVFLGAEAFF.

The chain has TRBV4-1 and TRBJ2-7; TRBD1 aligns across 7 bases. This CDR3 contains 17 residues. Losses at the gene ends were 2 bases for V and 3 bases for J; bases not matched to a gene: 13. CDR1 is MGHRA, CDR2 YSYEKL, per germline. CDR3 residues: CASSQSRQGLLGYEQYF. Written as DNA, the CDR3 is TGCGCCAGCAGCCAATCGAGACAGGGCCTCCTCGGCTACGAGCAGTACTTC.

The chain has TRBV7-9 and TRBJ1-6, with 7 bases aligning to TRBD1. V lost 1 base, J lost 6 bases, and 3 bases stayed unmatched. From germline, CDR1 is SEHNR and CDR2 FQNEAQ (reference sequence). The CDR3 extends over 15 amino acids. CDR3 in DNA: TGTGCCAGCAGCTTAGGAGCAGGGGGTAATTCACCCCTCCACTTT. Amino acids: CASSLGAGGNSPLHF.

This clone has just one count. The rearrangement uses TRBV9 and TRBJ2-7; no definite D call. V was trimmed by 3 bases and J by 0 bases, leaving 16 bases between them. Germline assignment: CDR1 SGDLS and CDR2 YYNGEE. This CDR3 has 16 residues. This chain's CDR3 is CASSDDTYSSSYEQYF. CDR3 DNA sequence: TGTGCCAGCAGCGACGACACATACTCAAGCTCCTACGAGCAGTACTTC. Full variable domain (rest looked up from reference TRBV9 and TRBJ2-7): DSGVTQTPKHLITATGQRVTLRCSPRSGDLSVYWYQQSLDQGLQFLIQYYNGEERAKGNILERFSAQQFPDLHSELNLSSLELGDSALYFCASSDDTYSSSYEQYFGPGTRLTVT.

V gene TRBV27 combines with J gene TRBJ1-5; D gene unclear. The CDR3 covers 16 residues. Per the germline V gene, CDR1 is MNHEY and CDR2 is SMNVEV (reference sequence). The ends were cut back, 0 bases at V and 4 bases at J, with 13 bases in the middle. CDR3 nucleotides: TGTGCCAGCAGTTTATCTCCAGTTAATCCAAATCAGCCCCAGCATTTT. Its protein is CASSLSPVNPNQPQHF.

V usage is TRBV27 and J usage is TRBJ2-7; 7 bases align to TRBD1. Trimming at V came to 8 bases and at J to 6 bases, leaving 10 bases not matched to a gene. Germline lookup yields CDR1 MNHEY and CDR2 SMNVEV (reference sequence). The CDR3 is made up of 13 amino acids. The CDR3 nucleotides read TGTGCCAGCGCAGACAGGGTAAGGAGCGAGCAGTACTTC. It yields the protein CASADRVRSEQYF.

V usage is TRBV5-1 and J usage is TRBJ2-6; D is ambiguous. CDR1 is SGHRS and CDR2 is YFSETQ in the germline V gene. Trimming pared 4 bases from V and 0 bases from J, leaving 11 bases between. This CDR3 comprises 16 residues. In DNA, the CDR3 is TGCGCCAGCAGCCCTCAGGTGCGCTCTGGGGCCAACGTCCTGACTTTC. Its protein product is CASSPQVRSGANVLTF.

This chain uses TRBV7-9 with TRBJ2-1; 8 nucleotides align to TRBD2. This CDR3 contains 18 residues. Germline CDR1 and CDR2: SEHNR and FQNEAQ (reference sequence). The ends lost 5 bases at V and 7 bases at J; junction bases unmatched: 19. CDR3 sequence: CASSQRRLAGPNRNEQFF. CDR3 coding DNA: TGTGCCAGCAGCCAACGGCGTCTAGCGGGCCCGAACAGAAATGAGCAGTTCTTC.

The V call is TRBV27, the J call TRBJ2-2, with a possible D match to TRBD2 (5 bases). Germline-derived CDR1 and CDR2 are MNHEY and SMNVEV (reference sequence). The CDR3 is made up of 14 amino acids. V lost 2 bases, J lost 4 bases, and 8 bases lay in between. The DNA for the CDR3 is TGTGCCAGCAGTTTAGCGGGCAGCACCGGGGAGCTGTTTTTT. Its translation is CASSLAGSTGELFF.

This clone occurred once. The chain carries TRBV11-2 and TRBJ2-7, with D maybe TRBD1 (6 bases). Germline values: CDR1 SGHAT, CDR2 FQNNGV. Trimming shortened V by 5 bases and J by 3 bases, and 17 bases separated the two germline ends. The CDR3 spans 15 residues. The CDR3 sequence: CASSPGQRRDYEQYF. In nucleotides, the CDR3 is TGTGCCAGCAGCCCCGGACAGCGACGTGACTACGAGCAGTACTTC.

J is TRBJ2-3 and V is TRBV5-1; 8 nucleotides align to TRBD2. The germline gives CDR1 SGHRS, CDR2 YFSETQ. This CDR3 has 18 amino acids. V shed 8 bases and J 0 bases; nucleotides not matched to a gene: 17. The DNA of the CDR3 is TGCGCCAGTCAAAGTCTAGCGGGCGCTGCCACTAGCACAGATACGCAGTATTTT. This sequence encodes CASQSLAGAATSTDTQYF.

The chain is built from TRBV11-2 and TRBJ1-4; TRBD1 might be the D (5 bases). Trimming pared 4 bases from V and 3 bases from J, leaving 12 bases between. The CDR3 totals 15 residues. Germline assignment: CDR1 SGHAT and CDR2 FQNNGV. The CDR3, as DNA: TGTGCCAGCAGCTCCCCGGGGACCCCTAATGAAAAACTGTTTTTT. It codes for CASSSPGTPNEKLFF.

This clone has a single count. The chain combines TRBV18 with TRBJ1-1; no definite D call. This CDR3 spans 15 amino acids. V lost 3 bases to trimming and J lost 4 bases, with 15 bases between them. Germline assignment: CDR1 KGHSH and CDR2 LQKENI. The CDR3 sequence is CASSPRRELSTEAFF. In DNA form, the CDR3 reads TGTGCCAGCTCACCTAGACGAGAGTTGAGCACTGAAGCTTTCTTT.

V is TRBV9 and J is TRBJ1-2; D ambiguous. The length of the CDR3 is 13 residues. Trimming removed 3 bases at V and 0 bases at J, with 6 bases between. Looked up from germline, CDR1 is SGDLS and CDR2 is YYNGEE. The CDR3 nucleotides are TGTGCCAGCAGCGCGTCAACTAACTATGGCTACACCTTC. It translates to CASSASTNYGYTF.

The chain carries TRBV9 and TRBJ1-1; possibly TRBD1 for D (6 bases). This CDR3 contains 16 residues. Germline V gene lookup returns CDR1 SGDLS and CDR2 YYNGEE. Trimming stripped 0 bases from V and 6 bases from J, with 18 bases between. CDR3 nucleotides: TGTGCCAGCAGCGTAGATGGTGGGGGGGCCGGGGCTGAAGCTTTCTTT. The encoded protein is CASSVDGGGAGAEAFF.

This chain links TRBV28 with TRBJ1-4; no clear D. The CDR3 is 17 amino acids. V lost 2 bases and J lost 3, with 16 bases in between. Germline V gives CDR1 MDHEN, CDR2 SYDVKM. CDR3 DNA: TGTGCCAGCAGTTTAGTTTCAAGGGTCGGGGCTAATGAAAAACTGTTTTTT. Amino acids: CASSLVSRVGANEKLFF. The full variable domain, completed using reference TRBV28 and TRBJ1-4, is DVKVTQSSRYLVKRTGEKVFLECVQDMDHENMFWYRQDPGLGLRLIYFSYDVKMKEKGDIPEGYSVSREKKERFSLILESASTNQTSMYLCASSLVSRVGANEKLFFGSGTQLSVL.

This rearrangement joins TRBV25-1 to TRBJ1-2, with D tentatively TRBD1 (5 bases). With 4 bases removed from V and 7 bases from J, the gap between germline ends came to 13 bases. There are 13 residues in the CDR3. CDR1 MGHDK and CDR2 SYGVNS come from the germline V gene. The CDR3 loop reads CASSASGPFGYTF. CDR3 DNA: TGTGCCAGCAGTGCTTCGGGACCGTTTGGCTACACCTTC.

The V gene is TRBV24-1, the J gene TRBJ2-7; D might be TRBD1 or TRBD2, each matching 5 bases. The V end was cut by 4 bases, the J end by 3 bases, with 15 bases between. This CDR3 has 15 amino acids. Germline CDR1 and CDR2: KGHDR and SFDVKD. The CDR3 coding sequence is TGTGCCACCAGTGACATACAAACGGGGCGCTACGAGCAGTACTTC. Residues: CATSDIQTGRYEQYF.

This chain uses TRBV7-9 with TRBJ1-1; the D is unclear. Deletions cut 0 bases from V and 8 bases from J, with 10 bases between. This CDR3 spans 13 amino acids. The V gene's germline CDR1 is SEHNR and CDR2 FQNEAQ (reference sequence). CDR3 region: CASSLAGGWEAFF. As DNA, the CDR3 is TGTGCCAGCAGCTTAGCTGGAGGTTGGGAAGCTTTCTTT.